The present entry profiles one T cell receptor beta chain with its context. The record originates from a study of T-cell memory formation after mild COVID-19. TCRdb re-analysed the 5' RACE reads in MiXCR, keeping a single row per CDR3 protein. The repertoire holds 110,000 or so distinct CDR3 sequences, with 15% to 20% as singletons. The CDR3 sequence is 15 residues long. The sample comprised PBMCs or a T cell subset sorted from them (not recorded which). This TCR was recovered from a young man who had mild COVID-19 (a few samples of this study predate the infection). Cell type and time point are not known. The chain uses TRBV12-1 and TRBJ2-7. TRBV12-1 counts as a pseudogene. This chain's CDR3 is CASSPVVFDSYEQYV. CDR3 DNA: TGTGCCAGCAGCCCCGTGGTCTTCGACTCCTACGAGCAGTACGTC.